These 9 T cell receptor beta chains originate from one sample sequenced in a study of T cells in Graves' hyperthyroidism and ophthalmopathy. TCR beta CDR3 regions were amplified from RNA transcripts. Researchers ran a first-round RT-PCR on the TCR CDR3 using the HTBI primer set. Each CDR3 protein gets one entry after TCRdb re-called the multiplex PCR reads with MiXCR. The table shows just under 750,000 distinct CDR3 sequences, with around 40% occurring only once. The material sequenced was blood. All receptors derive from a woman aged 40-49 years with Graves' hyperthyroidism.

This sequence joins TRBV7-2 and TRBJ1-5; TRBD1 might be the D (5 bases). Germline CDR1 is SGHTA and CDR2 is FQGNSA. The CDR3 has 13 residues. The V end lost 5 bases, the J end lost 5 bases, and 10 bases lay between the germline ends. CDR3 sequence: CASSRDADQPQHF. CDR3 in DNA: TGTGCCAGCAGCCGGGACGCTGATCAGCCCCAGCATTTT.

The CDR3 DNA reads as TGTGCCAGTAGTATTGGATACAGCTATGGCTACACCTTC. It specifies CASSIGYSYGYTF. The chain employs TRBV19 and TRBJ1-2, with D uncertain. Trimming took off 3 bases at V and 4 bases at J, with 9 bases between the two ends. The CDR3 contains 13 residues. CDR1 is LNHDA and CDR2 is SQIVND in the germline V gene (reference sequence).

The chain couples TRBV7-2 to TRBJ1-6, with D perhaps matching TRBD1 (6 bases). Trimming removed 8 bases from V and 8 bases from J, with 19 bases in between. Germline CDR1 is SGHTA and CDR2 is FQGNSA. The CDR3 has 15 amino acids. The CDR3 nucleotides are TGTGCCAGCCGCGGATCAGGACAGCGCGATTCACCCCTCCACTTT. This encodes CASRGSGQRDSPLHF. Drawing the rest from reference TRBV7-2 and TRBJ1-6, the complete variable domain is GAGVSQSPSNKVTEKGKDVELRCDPISGHTALYWYRQSLGQGLEFLIYFQGNSAPDKSGLPSDRFSAERTGGSVSTLTIQRTQQEDSAVYLCASRGSGQRDSPLHFGNGTRLTVT.

The chain carries TRBV4-3 and TRBJ1-1; tentative D call: TRBD1 (6 bases). CDR1 is LGHNA and CDR2 is YSLEER in the germline V gene. Between the trimmed V and J ends, which lost 2 bases and 4 bases, there was a span of 17 bases. The CDR3 runs 16 residues. CDR3 DNA sequence: TGCGCCAGCAGCCAACCATATCTCGAGGGGGGCACTGAAGCTTTCTTT. The encoded protein is CASSQPYLEGGTEAFF.

This chain connects TRBV4-3 to TRBJ1-1; possibly TRBD1 for D (6 bases). V dropped 6 bases and J dropped 6 bases, with 14 bases sitting between them. This CDR3 is 13 amino acids long. Per germline, CDR1 LGHNA and CDR2 YSLEER. The CDR3 is CASSADSVPEAFF. The CDR3 bases are TGCGCCAGCAGTGCGGACAGTGTCCCTGAAGCTTTCTTT.

The V call is TRBV6-2 or TRBV6-3, the J call TRBJ2-5; 12 bases are shared with TRBD2. With 6 bases clipped from V and 7 bases from J, the junction kept 15 bases outside the gene matches. The germline V gene has CDR1 MNHEY and CDR2 SVGEGT. The CDR3 is 17 amino acids. CDR3 sequence: CASSLLESSGGEGTQYF. The CDR3 bases are TGTGCCAGCAGCCTACTAGAATCTAGCGGGGGGGAAGGGACCCAGTACTTC.

This clonotype has more than one count but fewer than ten. This chain joins TRBV10-3 and TRBJ1-5, with D possibly TRBD1 on 5 matching bases. The germline gives CDR1 ENHRY, CDR2 SYGVKD. This CDR3 comprises 15 residues. V dropped 10 bases and J dropped 2 bases, with 18 bases sitting between them. Here the CDR3 reads CASPRGPGGNQPQHF. The DNA of the CDR3 is TGTGCCAGCCCCCGGGGCCCGGGAGGCAATCAGCCCCAGCATTTT.

Only a few counts were recorded for this clonotype. V gene TRBV5-4 combines with J gene TRBJ1-2; 8 bases line up with TRBD1. The trim removed 1 base at V and 1 base at J, leaving 3 bases unmatched. This CDR3 region has 15 residues. Germline CDR1 reads SGHNT; CDR2 reads YYREEE (reference sequence). In DNA form, the CDR3 reads TGTGCCAGCAGCTTGATACAGGGGGTTAACTATGGCTACACCTTC. Translated: CASSLIQGVNYGYTF. Filled out from reference TRBV5-4 and TRBJ1-2, the complete variable domain reads ETGVTQSPTHLIKTRGQQVTLRCSSQSGHNTVSWYQQALGQGPQFIFQYYREEENGRGNFPPRFSGLQFPNYSSELNVNALELDDSALYLCASSLIQGVNYGYTFGSGTRLTVV.

The table lists this clonotype with a few counts. The CDR3 DNA reads as TGTGCCATCAGTGGAGATGGGCCAGATACGCAGTATTTT. Its translation is CAISGDGPDTQYF. The chain is built from TRBV10-3 and TRBJ2-3; no definite D call. V was clipped by 4 bases and J by 4 bases, with 9 bases between them. From germline, CDR1 is ENHRY and CDR2 SYGVKD. The CDR3 has 13 residues.